A selection of T cell receptor beta chains follows, all from one sample in a study of shared clonotypes between healthy human individuals. TCRdb's copy holds only in-frame clones and misses some; the assay was immunoSEQ multiplex PCR. This sample has roughly 640,000 clones, with about 74% found just once. The sample was memory CD4+ T cells sorted from blood. These receptors originate from a woman between 25 and 40 years old in good health. Both conserved end residues are part of each CDR3. The order of the fields is clone size, V gene, J gene, D gene, CDR3 protein, CDR3 DNA. D genes are given only for firm matches. Expanded clones get a size class; other rows say once, few or many, or leave the size out.

abundance: NA
v_gene: TRBV5-1
j_gene: TRBJ2-7
d_gene: NA
CDR3aa: CASSPRSMGLGSAYEQYF
CDR3nt: TGCGCCAGCAGCCCTCGGAGTATGGGGTTGGGGAGCGCCTACGAGCAGTACTTC

abundance: NA
v_gene: TRBV28
j_gene: TRBJ2-1
d_gene: NA
CDR3aa: CASSLTSPYEQFF
CDR3nt: TGTGCCAGCAGTTTGACTAGTCCTTATGAGCAGTTCTTC

abundance: once
v_gene: TRBV10-3
j_gene: TRBJ1-1
d_gene: TRBD1
CDR3aa: CAISRQGANTEAFF
CDR3nt: TGTGCCATCAGCAGACAGGGGGCAAACACTGAAGCTTTCTTT

abundance: NA
v_gene: TRBV28
j_gene: TRBJ2-7
d_gene: TRBD1
CDR3aa: CASSPGTVYEQYF
CDR3nt: TGTGCCAGCAGCCCCGGGACAGTTTACGAGCAGTACTTC

abundance: few
v_gene: TRBV11-2
j_gene: TRBJ2-7
d_gene: TRBD2
CDR3aa: CASSKSSGRSYEQYF
CDR3nt: TGTGCCAGCAGCAAATCTAGCGGGAGGTCCTACGAGCAGTACTTC

abundance: NA
v_gene: TRBV7-3
j_gene: TRBJ1-5
d_gene: NA
CDR3aa: CASSLKANQPQHF
CDR3nt: TGTGCCAGCAGCTTAAAAGCGAATCAGCCCCAGCATTTT

abundance: once
v_gene: TRBV28
j_gene: TRBJ2-2
d_gene: NA
CDR3aa: CASSLFYGPGRTGELFF
CDR3nt: TGTGCCAGCAGTTTATTCTATGGCCCGGGGCGAACCGGGGAGCTGTTTTTT

abundance: NA
v_gene: TRBV10-2
j_gene: TRBJ2-2
d_gene: NA
CDR3aa: CASSESWLTGELFF
CDR3nt: TGCGCCAGCAGTGAGTCCTGGCTGACCGGGGAGCTGTTTTTT

abundance: NA
v_gene: TRBV29-1
j_gene: TRBJ2-3
d_gene: TRBD2
CDR3aa: CSVPPAGGGTDTQYF
CDR3nt: TGCAGCGTACCACCAGCGGGGGGGGGCACAGATACGCAGTATTTT

abundance: many
v_gene: TRBV5-1
j_gene: TRBJ1-4
d_gene: TRBD1
CDR3aa: CASRVGTGDLEEKLFF
CDR3nt: TGCGCCAGCAGGGTCGGGACAGGAGATTTAGAGGAAAAACTGTTTTTT

abundance: NA
v_gene: TRBV28
j_gene: TRBJ1-5
d_gene: NA
CDR3aa: CASGNTGPNQPQHF
CDR3nt: TGTGCCAGCGGAAACACCGGGCCCAATCAGCCCCAGCATTTT

abundance: NA
v_gene: TRBV5-4
j_gene: TRBJ2-3
d_gene: NA
CDR3aa: CASSFYEDTQYF
CDR3nt: TGTGCCAGCAGTTTCTATGAGGATACGCAGTATTTT

abundance: NA
v_gene: TRBV27
j_gene: TRBJ1-2
d_gene: NA
CDR3aa: CASSPLPGRSNYGYTF
CDR3nt: TGTGCCAGCAGTCCTCTCCCGGGACGGTCTAACTATGGCTACACCTTC

abundance: NA
v_gene: TRBV6-1
j_gene: TRBJ1-1
d_gene: NA
CDR3aa: CASSVGGFTEAFF
CDR3nt: TGTGCCAGCAGTGTCGGGGGGTTCACTGAAGCTTTCTTT

abundance: few
v_gene: TRBV19
j_gene: TRBJ2-3
d_gene: NA
CDR3aa: CASTASVLSTDTQYF
CDR3nt: TGTGCCAGTACCGCCTCGGTCCTTAGCACAGATACGCAGTATTTT

abundance: once
v_gene: TRBV19
j_gene: TRBJ1-1
d_gene: NA
CDR3aa: CASSWSGFNTEAFF
CDR3nt: TGTGCCAGTAGTTGGTCCGGATTTAACACTGAAGCTTTCTTT